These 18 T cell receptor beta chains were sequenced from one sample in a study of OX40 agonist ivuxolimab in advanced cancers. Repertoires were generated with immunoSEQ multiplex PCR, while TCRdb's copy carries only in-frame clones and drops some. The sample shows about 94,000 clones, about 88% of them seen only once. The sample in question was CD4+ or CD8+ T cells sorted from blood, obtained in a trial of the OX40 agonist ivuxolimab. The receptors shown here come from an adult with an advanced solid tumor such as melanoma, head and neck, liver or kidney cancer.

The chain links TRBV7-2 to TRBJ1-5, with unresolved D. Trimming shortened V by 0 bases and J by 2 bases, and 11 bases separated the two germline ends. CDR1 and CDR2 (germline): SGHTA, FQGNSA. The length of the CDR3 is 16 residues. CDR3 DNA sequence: TGTGCCAGCAGCTTAGCAGCGGCCGGGCGCAATCAGCCCCAGCATTTT. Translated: CASSLAAAGRNQPQHF.

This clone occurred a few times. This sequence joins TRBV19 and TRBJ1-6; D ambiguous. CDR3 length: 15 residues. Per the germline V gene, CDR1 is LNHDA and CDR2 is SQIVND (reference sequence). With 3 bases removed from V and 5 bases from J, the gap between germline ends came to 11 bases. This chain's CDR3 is CASSIFGTNNSPLHF. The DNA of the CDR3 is TGTGCCAGTAGTATCTTCGGAACCAATAATTCACCCCTCCACTTT.

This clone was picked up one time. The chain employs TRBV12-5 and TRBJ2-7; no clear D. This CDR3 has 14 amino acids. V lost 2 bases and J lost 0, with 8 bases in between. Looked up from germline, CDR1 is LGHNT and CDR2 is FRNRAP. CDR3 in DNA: TGTGCTAGTGGTTTGCAGGCGAGCTCCTACGAGCAGTACTTC. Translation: CASGLQASSYEQYF.

The CDR3 reads CASSSGQSVGADTQYF. The CDR3 DNA reads as TGTGCCAGCAGCTCTGGACAGTCCGTGGGGGCAGATACGCAGTATTTT. The chain links TRBV5-4 to TRBJ2-3, with D tentatively TRBD1 (6 bases). The CDR3 extends over 16 amino acids. Trimming left V 3 bases short and J 4 bases short, with 18 bases between. From germline, CDR1 is SGHNT and CDR2 YYREEE (reference sequence).

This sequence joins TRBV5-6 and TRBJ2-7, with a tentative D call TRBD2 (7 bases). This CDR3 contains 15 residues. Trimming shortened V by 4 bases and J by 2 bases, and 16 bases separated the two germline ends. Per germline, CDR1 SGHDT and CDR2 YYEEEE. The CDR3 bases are TGTGCCAGCAGCCGGGGGGCGGGGGACACCTACGAGCAGTACTTC. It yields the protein CASSRGAGDTYEQYF.

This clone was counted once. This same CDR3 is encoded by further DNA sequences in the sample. CDR3 in DNA: TGTGCCAGCAGCTTAGGGGGGGCAGGGGTGGTCTCCGGGGAGCTGTTTTTT. It specifies CASSLGGAGVVSGELFF. The chain employs TRBV7-2 and TRBJ2-2; D tentatively reads TRBD1 or TRBD2 (6 bases each). The length of the CDR3 is 17 residues. Germline assignment: CDR1 SGHTA and CDR2 FQGNSA. Trimming cost V 1 base and J 6 bases, with 18 bases left between them.

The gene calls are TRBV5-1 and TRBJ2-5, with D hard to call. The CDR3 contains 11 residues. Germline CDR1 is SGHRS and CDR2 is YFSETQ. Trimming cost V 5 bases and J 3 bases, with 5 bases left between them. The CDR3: CASSSKETQYF. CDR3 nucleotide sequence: TGCGCCAGCAGTTCCAAAGAGACCCAGTACTTC.

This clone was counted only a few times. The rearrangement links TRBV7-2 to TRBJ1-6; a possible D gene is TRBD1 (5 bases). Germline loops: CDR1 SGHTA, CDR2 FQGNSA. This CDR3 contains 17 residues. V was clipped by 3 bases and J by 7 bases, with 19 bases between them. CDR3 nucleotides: TGTGCCAGCAGCTTCCCCGCCCGGGGGATTGTGAATTCACCCCTCCACTTT. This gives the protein CASSFPARGIVNSPLHF.

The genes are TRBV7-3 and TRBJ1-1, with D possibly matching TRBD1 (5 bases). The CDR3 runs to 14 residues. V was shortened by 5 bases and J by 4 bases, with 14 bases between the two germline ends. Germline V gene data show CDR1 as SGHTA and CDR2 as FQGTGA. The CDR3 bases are TGTGCCAGCAGCAAGAGGGGCGAGGGCACTGAAGCTTTCTTT. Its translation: CASSKRGEGTEAFF.

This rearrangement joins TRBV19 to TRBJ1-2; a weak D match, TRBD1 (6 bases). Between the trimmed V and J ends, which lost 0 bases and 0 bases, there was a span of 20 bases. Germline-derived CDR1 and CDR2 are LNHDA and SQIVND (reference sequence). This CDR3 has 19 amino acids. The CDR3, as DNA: TGTGCCAGTAGTATAGATCTCCGGACGGCAGGGGAAGCTAACTATGGCTACACCTTC. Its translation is CASSIDLRTAGEANYGYTF.

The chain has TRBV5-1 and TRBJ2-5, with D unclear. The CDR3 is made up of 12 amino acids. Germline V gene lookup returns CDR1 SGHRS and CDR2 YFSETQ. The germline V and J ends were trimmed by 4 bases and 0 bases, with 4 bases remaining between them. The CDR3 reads CASSPDQETQYF. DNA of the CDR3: TGCGCCAGCAGCCCTGACCAAGAGACCCAGTACTTC. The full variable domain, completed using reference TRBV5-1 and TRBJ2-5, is KAGVTQTPRYLIKTRGQQVTLSCSPISGHRSVSWYQQTPGQGLQFLFEYFSETQRNKGNFPGRFSGRQFSNSRSEMNVSTLELGDSALYLCASSPDQETQYFGPGTRLLVL.

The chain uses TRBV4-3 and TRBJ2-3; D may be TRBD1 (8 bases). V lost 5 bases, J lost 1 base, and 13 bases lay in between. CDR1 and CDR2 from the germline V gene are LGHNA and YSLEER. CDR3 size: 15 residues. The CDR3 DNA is TGCGCCAGCAGCAGGGGGGGACAGGGCACAGATACGCAGTATTTT. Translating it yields CASSRGGQGTDTQYF.

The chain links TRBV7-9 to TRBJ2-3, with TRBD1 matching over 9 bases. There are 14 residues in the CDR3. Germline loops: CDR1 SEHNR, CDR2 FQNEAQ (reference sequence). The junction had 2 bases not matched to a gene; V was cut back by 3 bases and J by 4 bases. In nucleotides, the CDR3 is TGTGCCAGCAGCTTCGGGACAGGGTCAGATACGCAGTATTTT. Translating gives CASSFGTGSDTQYF.

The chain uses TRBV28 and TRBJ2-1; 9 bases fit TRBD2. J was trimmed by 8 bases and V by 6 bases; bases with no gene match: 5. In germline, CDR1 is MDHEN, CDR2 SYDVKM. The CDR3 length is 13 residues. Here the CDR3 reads CASSLQRGDEQFF. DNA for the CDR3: TGTGCCAGCAGCCTCCAGCGGGGGGATGAGCAGTTCTTC.

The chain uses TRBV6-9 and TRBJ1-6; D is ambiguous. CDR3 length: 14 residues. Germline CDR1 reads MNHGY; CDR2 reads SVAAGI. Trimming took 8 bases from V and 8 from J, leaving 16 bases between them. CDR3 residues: CASGPVAYHSPLHF. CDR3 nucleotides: TGTGCCAGCGGACCGGTGGCGTATCATTCACCCCTCCACTTT.

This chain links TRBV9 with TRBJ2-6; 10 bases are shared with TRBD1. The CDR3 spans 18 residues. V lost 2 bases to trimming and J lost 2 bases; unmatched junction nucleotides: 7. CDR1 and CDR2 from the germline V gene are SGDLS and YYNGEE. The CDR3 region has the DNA TGTGCCAGCAGCGTGGCCGGGACAGGGGACACTGGGGCCAACGTCCTGACTTTC. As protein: CASSVAGTGDTGANVLTF.

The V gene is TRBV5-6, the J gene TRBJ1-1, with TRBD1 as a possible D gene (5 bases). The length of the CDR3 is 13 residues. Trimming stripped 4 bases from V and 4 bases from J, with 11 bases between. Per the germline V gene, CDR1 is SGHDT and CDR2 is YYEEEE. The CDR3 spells CASSRGVSTEAFF. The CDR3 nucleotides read TGTGCCAGCAGCAGAGGGGTGAGCACTGAAGCTTTCTTT.

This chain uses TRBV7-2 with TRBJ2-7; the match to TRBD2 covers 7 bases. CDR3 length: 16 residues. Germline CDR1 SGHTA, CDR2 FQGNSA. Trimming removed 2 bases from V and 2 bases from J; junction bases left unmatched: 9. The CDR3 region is CASSLTAGYTTYEQYF. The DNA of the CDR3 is TGTGCCAGCAGCTTAACAGCGGGGTACACTACCTACGAGCAGTACTTC.